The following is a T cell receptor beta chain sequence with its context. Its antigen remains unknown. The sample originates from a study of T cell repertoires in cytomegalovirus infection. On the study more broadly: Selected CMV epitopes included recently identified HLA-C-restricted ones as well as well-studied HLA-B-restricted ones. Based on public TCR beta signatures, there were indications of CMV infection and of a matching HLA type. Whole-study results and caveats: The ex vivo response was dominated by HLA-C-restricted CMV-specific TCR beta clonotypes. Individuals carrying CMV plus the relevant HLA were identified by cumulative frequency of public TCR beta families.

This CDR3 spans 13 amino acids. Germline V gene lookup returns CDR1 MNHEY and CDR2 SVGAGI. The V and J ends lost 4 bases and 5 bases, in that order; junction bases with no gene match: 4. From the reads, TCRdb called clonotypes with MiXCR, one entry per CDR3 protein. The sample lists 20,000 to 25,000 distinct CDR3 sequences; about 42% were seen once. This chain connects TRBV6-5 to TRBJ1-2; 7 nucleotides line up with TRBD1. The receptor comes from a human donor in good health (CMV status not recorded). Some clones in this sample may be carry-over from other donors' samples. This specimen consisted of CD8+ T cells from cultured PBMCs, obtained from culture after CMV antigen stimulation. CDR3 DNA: TGTGCCAGCAGTTCGGGACAGTTTTATGGCTACACCTTC. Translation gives CASSSGQFYGYTF.